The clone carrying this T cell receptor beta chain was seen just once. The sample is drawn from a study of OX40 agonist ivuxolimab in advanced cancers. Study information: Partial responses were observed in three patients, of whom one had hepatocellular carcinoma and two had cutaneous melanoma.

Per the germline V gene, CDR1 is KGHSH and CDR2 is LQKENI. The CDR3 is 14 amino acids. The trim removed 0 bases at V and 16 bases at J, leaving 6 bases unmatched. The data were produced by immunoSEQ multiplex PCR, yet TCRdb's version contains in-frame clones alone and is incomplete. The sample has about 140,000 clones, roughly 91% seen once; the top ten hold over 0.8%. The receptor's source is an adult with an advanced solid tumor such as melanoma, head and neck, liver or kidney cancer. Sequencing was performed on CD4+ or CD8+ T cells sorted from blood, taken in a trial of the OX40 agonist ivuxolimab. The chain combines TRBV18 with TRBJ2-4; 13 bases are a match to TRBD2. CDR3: CASSPPGLAGSTYF. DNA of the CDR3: TGTGCCAGCTCACCACCGGGACTAGCGGGATCTACCTACTTC.